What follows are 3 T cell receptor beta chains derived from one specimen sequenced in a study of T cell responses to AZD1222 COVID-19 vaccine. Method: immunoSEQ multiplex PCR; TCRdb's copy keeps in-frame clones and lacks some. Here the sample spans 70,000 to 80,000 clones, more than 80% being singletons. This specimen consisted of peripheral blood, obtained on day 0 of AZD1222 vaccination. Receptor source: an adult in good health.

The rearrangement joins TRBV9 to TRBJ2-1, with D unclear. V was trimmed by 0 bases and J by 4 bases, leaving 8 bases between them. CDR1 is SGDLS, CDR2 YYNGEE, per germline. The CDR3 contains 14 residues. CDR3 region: CASSVGQSYNEQFF. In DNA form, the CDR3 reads TGTGCCAGCAGCGTAGGTCAGTCTTACAATGAGCAGTTCTTC.

The CDR3 here is CASTRTAWSNEQYF. Written as DNA, the CDR3 is TGTGCCAGCACCCGGACTGCCTGGAGCAACGAGCAGTACTTC. V is TRBV14 and J is TRBJ2-7; possibly TRBD2 for D (5 bases). The V gene lost 7 bases and the J gene lost 5 bases, with 18 bases spanning the gap. Germline lookup yields CDR1 SGHDN and CDR2 FVKESK. The CDR3 is made up of 14 amino acids.

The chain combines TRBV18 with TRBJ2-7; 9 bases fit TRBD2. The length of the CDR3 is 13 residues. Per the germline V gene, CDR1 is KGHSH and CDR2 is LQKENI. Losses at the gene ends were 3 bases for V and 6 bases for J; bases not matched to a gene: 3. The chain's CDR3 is CASSPRGGGEQYF. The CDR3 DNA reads TGTGCCAGCTCACCGCGGGGGGGAGGCGAGCAGTACTTC. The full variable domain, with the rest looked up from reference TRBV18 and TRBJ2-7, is NAGVMQNPRHLVRRRGQEARLRCSPMKGHSHVYWYRQLPEEGLKFMVYLQKENIIDESGMPKERFSAEFPKEGPSILRIQQVVRGDSAAYFCASSPRGGGEQYFGPGTRLTVT.